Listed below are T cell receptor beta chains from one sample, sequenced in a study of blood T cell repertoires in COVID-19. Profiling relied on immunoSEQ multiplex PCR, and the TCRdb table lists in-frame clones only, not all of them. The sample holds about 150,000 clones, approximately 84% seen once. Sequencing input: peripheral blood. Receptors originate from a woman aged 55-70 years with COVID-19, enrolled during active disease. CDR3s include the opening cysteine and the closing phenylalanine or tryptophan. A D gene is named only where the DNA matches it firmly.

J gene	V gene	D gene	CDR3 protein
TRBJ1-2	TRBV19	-	CASSPMRENYGYTF
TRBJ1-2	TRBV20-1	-	CSASWGGYTF
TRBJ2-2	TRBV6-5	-	CASSMTGTGELFF
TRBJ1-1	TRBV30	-	CAWCQGMNTEAFF
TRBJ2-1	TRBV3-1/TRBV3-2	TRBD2	CASSQDAGLALQFF
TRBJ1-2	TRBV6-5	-	CASSQIEGVHGYTF
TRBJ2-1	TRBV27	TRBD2	CASKIGTSGSDEQFF
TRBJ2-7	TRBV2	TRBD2	CASGGERVPGEQYF
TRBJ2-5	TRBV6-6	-	CASSRGTLRGETQYF
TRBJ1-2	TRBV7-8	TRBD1	CASSLYRGPNYGYTF
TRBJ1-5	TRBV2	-	CASSVMDSLNQPQHF
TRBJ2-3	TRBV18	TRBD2	CASSPPRERSDTQYF
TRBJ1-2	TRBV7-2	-	CASSFRHGYAF
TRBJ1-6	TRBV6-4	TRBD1	CASSPQGQNSPLHF
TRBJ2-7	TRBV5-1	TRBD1	CASSLGGTGIYEQYF
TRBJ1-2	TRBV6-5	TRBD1	CASSYTGTGAYGYTF
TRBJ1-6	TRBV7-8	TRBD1	CASSSRQGRSWSPLHF
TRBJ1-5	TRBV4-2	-	CASSRQVGSNQPQHF
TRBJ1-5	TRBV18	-	CASSPQGVSNQPQHF
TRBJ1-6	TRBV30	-	CAWLSGRGSPLHF
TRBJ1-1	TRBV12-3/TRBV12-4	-	CASRAGNTEAFF
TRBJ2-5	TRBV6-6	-	CASSYLWRETQYF
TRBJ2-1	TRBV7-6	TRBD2	CASSLRVAGSYNEQFF
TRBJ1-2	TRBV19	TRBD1	CASSGQGDRTDYGYTF
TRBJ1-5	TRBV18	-	CASSWQGSNQPQHF
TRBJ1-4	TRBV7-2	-	CASSFSRPRGNEKLFF
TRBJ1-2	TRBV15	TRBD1	CATSRDPTGADGYTF
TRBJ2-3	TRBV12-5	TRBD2	CASGPRTSGRTDTQYF
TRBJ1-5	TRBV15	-	CATSKEVTSNQPQHF
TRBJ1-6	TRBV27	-	CASSQGNSPLHF
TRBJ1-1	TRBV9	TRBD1	CASSVGQGAYTEAFF
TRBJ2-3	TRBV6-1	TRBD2	CASSEFRTSGTSTDTQYF
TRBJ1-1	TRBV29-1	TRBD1	CSADRGLTEAFF